This record concerns one TCR beta chain sequence. A much larger clone is a single base away; this may be a read error. These data come from a study of Graves' ophthalmopathy and Graves' hyperthyroidism. The CDR3 contains 13 residues. The germline V gene encodes CDR1 MGHRA and CDR2 YSYEKL. V shed 4 bases and J 4 bases; nucleotides not matched to a gene: 1. Investigators amplified TCR beta CDR3 regions from RNA transcripts. Scientists carried out first-round RT-PCR using HTBI primers and then a second-round multiplex PCR. TCRdb analysed the multiplex PCR reads with MiXCR anew, one entry per CDR3 protein. The profile shows 200,000 to 250,000 distinct CDR3 sequences, about 47% of them singletons.

Sample: peripheral blood. This sequence joins TRBV4-1 and TRBJ1-2; 9 bases match TRBD1. The sequence was collected from an adult man with Graves' ophthalmopathy. DNA of the CDR3: TGCGCCAGCAGCCTGGACAGGGGCTATGGCTACACCTTC. Protein sequence: CASSLDRGYGYTF.